This paragraph reports one T cell receptor beta chain. The data belong to a study of T cell responses to AZD1222 COVID-19 vaccine. Sequencing was performed with immunoSEQ multiplex PCR; in TCRdb, only in-frame clones are kept and a portion is missing. The sample includes roughly 160,000 clones, about 90% of them seen just once. The CDR3 is 15 amino acids. The V and J ends lost 5 bases and 6 bases respectively, with 16 bases between them. CDR1 and CDR2 from the germline V gene are MDHEN and SYDVKM. This sequence joins TRBV28 and TRBJ2-2; D is perhaps TRBD1 (6 bases). This TCR was sampled from an adult in good health. The sample here was peripheral blood, taken on day 0 of AZD1222 vaccination. DNA for the CDR3: TGTGCCAGCAGTCCTACAGGGATTTTGTCCGGGGAGCTGTTTTTT. This sequence encodes CASSPTGILSGELFF.